Below, one TCR beta chain is given with its context. Its antigen remains unidentified. Several immunoSEQ plates held equal portions of the genomic DNA taken from each subset. Replicate PCRs for unsorted PBMC used roughly 0.3 ug DNA (approximately 31,000 T cell genomes). How the authors handled the data: Without quality scores, immunoSEQ junctional reads could not be filtered like full-length reads. Some clones are missing from TCRdb's copy, which holds only in-frame ones; the method was immunoSEQ multiplex PCR. The DNA was the basis for D and trimming; V, J and clone size are from that table. The table records about 600,000 clones, around 77% of them present only once. This sample was taken from a study of shared clonotypes between healthy human individuals. Findings and limits, study-wide: Donor scarcity curtailed the genetic and exposure-history diversity represented herein.

Sequenced sample: PBMCs. This receptor was identified in a middle-aged woman in good health. Some clones in this sample may be carry-over from other donors' samples.

The DNA for the CDR3 is TGTGCCACCAGCAGAGATAGGGCTAGTGGGAGACCACTTTGGGACGAGCAGTACTTC. Protein: CATSRDRASGRPLWDEQYF. The chain couples TRBV15 to TRBJ2-7; D possibly corresponds to TRBD2 (5 bases). Germline loops: CDR1 LNHNV, CDR2 YYDKDF (reference sequence). V lost 0 bases to trimming and J lost 5 bases, with 26 bases between them. The CDR3 covers 19 residues.